A single TCR beta chain is shown here with its context. The antigen is unknown. Germline V CDR1 and CDR2: MNHEY, SVGAGI. Trimming took 6 bases from V and 4 from J; bases not matched to a gene: 7. CDR3 length equals 14 residues. This entry belongs to a study of T cell responses to AZD1222 COVID-19 vaccine. The protocol was immunoSEQ multiplex PCR, while the TCRdb copy is restricted to in-frame clones and leaves out a portion. The sample consists of approximately 68,000 clones, 88% of them appearing once. Study results and caveats: Variant regions that are unmutated are reportedly the target of nearly half of spike-specific TCRs. Females outnumbered males among donors, who were mostly white British; clonal diversity was possibly underestimated. Baseline antibody screening turned up just a handful of seropositive AZD1222 recipients. With dominance at 160-218 and 743-854, vaccine-associated CD4 TCRs spanned spike.

The chain uses TRBV6-5 and TRBJ1-2; 8 nucleotides agree with TRBD1. The sample here was peripheral blood, taken 28 days after the second dose of the MenACWY control vaccine. This receptor was identified in an adult who received the MenACWY meningococcal vaccine as a control. The CDR3 here is CASRTTGQGYGYTF. In DNA, the CDR3 is TGTGCCAGCAGGACGACTGGACAGGGCTATGGCTACACCTTC.